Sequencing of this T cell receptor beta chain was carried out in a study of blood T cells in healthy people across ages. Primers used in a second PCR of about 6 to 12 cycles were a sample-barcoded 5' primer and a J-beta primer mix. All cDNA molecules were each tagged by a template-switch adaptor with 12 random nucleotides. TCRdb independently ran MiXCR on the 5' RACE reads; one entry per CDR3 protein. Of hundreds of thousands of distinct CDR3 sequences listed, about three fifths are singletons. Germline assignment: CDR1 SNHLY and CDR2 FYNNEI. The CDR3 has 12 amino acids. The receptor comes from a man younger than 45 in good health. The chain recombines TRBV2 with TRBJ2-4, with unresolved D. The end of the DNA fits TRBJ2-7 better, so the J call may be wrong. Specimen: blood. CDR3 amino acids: CASRDDGYEQYF. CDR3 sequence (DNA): TGTGCCAGCAGGGATGACGGCTACGAGCAGTACTTC.